The rows below give T cell receptor beta chains drawn from one sample of a study of early T cells in non-severe SARS-CoV-2 infection. TCRdb recomputed calls from the 5' RACE reads with MiXCR, one row per CDR3 protein. The table has roughly 99,000 distinct CDR3 sequences, about 12% seen once; the top ten hold approximately 4.7%. The specimen was whole blood, collected at baseline. Receptors were obtained from an adult who was a healthcare worker with PCR-confirmed SARS-CoV-2 infection or an uninfected control (not recorded which). CDR3s include the opening cysteine and the closing phenylalanine or tryptophan. A D gene is named only where the DNA matches it firmly. Expanded clones get a size class; other rows say once, few or many, or leave the size out.

size: few; D: .; V: TRBV29-1; J: TRBJ2-5; CDR3: CSVIGQAGETQYF; DNA: TGCAGCGTTATTGGGCAGGCCGGGGAGACCCAGTACTTC
size: .; D: .; V: TRBV29-1; J: TRBJ1-2; CDR3: CSVSPVLDPRLGYTF; DNA: TGCAGCGTTTCCCCGGTCCTGGACCCTCGGCTGGGCTACACCTTC
size: few; D: .; V: TRBV7-3; J: TRBJ1-1; CDR3: CASSNRMNTEAFF; DNA: TGTGCCAGCAGCAATAGGATGAACACTGAAGCTTTCTTT
size: many; D: .; V: TRBV20-1; J: TRBJ1-5; CDR3: CSADRMRNQPQHF; DNA: TGCAGTGCCGACAGAATGCGAAATCAGCCCCAGCATTTT
size: few; D: .; V: TRBV25-1; J: TRBJ1-1; CDR3: CASSDPRQITTEAFF; DNA: TGTGCCAGCAGTGACCCCAGACAGATCACCACTGAAGCTTTCTTT
size: many; D: TRBD1; V: TRBV20-1; J: TRBJ2-7; CDR3: CSGGTGGYEQYF; DNA: TGCAGTGGGGGGACAGGGGGATACGAGCAGTACTTC
size: .; D: TRBD2; V: TRBV9; J: TRBJ2-3; CDR3: CASSFLAGTSTDTQYF; DNA: TGTGCCAGCAGCTTTCTAGCGGGGACTAGCACAGATACGCAGTATTTT
size: .; D: .; V: TRBV30; J: TRBJ2-7; CDR3: CAWSISGFYEQYF; DNA: TGTGCCTGGAGTATAAGCGGTTTCTACGAGCAGTACTTC
size: .; D: .; V: TRBV20-1; J: TRBJ2-3; CDR3: CSARDRVDTQYF; DNA: TGCAGTGCTAGAGATAGGGTAGATACGCAGTATTTT
size: many; D: .; V: TRBV5-1; J: TRBJ2-2; CDR3: CASSLDALARRTGELFF; DNA: TGCGCCAGCAGCTTGGATGCATTAGCTCGGCGGACCGGGGAGCTGTTTTTT
size: many; D: TRBD2; V: TRBV7-3; J: TRBJ2-1; CDR3: CASSSYKLAGDYNEQFF; DNA: TGTGCCAGCAGCTCCTACAAACTAGCGGGAGACTACAATGAGCAGTTCTTC
size: few; D: .; V: TRBV11-2; J: TRBJ2-1; CDR3: CASSLVRAGYNEQFF; DNA: TGTGCCAGCAGCTTAGTTAGGGCAGGTTACAATGAGCAGTTCTTC
size: .; D: TRBD1; V: TRBV7-9; J: TRBJ2-7; CDR3: CASSPDPGQLGEQYF; DNA: TGTGCCAGCAGCCCGGACCCGGGACAGTTGGGCGAGCAGTACTTC
size: .; D: .; V: TRBV11-3; J: TRBJ2-6; CDR3: CASSLWGSSGANVLTF; DNA: TGTGCCAGCAGCTTATGGGGAAGCTCTGGGGCCAACGTCCTGACTTTC